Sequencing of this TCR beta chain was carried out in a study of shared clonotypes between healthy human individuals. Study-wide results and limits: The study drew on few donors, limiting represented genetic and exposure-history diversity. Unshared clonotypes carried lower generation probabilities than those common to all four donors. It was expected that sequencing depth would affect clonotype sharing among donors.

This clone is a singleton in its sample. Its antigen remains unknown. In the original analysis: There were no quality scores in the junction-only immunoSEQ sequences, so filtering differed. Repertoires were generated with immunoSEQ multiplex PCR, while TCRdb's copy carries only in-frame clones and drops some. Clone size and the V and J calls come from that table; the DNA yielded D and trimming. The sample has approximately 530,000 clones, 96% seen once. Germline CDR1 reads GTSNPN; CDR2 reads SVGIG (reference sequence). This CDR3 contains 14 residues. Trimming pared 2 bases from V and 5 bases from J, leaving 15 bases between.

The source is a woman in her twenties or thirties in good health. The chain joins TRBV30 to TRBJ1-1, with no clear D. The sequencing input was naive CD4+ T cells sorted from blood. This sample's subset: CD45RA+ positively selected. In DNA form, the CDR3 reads TGTGCCTGGAGTTCTATACCGTTAAGGACTGAAGCTTTCTTT. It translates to CAWSSIPLRTEAFF. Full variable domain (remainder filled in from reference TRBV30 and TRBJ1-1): SQTIHQWPATLVQPVGSPLSLECTVEGTSNPNLYWYRQAAGRGLQLLFYSVGIGQISSEVPQNLSASRPQDRQFILSSKKLLLSDSGFYLCAWSSIPLRTEAFFGQGTRLTVV.